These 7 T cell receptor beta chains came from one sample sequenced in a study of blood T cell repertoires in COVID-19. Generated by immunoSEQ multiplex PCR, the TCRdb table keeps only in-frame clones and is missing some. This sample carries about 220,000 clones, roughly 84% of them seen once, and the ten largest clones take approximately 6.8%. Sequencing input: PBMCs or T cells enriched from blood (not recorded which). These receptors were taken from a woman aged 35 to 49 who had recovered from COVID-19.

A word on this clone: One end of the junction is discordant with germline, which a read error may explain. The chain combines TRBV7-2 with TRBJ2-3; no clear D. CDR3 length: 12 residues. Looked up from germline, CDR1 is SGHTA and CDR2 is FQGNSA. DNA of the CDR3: TGTGCCAGCAGCTTAGACAGCCCTACCCCTTTTTTT. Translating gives CASSLDSPTPFF. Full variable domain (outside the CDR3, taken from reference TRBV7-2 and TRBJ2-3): GAGVSQSPSNKVTEKGKDVELRCDPISGHTALYWYRQSLGQGLEFLIYFQGNSAPDKSGLPSDRFSAERTGGSVSTLTIQRTQQEDSAVYLCASSLDSPTPFFGPGTRLTVL.

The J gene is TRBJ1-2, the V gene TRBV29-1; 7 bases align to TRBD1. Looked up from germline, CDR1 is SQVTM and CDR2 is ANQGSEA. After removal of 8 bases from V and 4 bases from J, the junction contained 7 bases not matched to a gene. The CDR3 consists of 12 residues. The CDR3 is CSFRDSRYGYTF. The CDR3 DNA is TGCAGCTTCCGGGACAGCCGCTATGGCTACACCTTC. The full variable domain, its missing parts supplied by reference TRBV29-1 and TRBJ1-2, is SAVISQKPSRDICQRGTSLTIQCQVDSQVTMMFWYRQQPGQSLTLIATANQGSEATYESGFVIDKFPISRPNLTFSTLTVSNMSPEDSSIYLCSFRDSRYGYTFGSGTRLTVV.

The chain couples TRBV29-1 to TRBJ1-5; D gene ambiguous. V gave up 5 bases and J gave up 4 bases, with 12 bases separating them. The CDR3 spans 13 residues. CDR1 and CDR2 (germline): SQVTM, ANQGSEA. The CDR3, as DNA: TGCAGCGTTAAAGGAGGCGATAATCAGCCCCAGCATTTT. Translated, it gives CSVKGGDNQPQHF.

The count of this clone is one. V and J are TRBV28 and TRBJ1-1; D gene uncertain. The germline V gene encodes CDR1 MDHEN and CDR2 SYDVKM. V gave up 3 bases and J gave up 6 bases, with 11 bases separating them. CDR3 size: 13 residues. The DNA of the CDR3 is TGTGCCAGCAGTTTCAGTCCCGAGGCTGAAGCTTTCTTT. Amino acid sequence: CASSFSPEAEAFF.

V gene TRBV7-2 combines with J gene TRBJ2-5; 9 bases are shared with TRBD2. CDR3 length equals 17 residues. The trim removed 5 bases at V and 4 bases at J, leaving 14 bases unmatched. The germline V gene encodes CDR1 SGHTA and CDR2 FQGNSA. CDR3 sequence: CASSPTGAGGFGETQYF. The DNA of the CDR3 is TGTGCCAGCAGCCCCACGGGAGCGGGAGGCTTTGGAGAGACCCAGTACTTC.

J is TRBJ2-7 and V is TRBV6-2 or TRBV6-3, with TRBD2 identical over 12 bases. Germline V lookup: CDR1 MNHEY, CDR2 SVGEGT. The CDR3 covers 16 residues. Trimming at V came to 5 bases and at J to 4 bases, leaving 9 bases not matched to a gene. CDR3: CASSALTSGRIYEQYF. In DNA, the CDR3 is TGTGCCAGCAGTGCCCTGACTAGCGGGAGAATTTACGAGCAGTACTTC.

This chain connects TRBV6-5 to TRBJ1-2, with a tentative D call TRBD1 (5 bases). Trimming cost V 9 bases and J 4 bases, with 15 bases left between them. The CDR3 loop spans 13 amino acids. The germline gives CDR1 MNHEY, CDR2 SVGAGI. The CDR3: CASGSGGSYGYTF. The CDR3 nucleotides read TGTGCCAGTGGAAGCGGGGGGTCCTATGGCTACACCTTC.